What follows are 7 T cell receptor beta chains derived from one specimen sequenced in a study of blood T cell repertoires in COVID-19 (dated by TCRdb to 2018 to 2020). Libraries were constructed by the immunoSEQ multiplex PCR assay. TCRdb re-hosts the immuneACCESS table, in-frame sequences only. Its copies lack some clones; in the studies checked, an unresolved V gene accounts for under half of them, and the cause for the rest is not known. The sample table lists a few hundred thousand clones, roughly nine tenths of them with a count of one. The leading ten clones occupy 8.3% of the sample. Sample: PBMCs or T cells enriched from blood (not recorded which). These receptors were collected from a woman aged 60-75 years who had recovered from COVID-19.

The chain couples TRBV27 to TRBJ2-3; TRBD2 matches at 11 bases. The V and J ends lost 4 bases and 4 bases, in that order; junction bases with no gene match: 4. This CDR3 has 15 amino acids. Germline V gives CDR1 MNHEY, CDR2 SMNVEV (reference sequence). The CDR3 nucleotides read TGTGCCAGCAGTTCACTAGCGGGGGTGGCAGATACGCAGTATTTT. Protein sequence: CASSSLAGVADTQYF.

In DNA, the CDR3 is TGTGCCTGGAGTGTATTTCAGATGAGACAGGGAGATTCACCCCTCCACTTT. It encodes CAWSVFQMRQGDSPLHF. The chain employs TRBV30 and TRBJ1-6; the match to TRBD1 covers 7 bases. The CDR3 sequence is 17 residues long. Germline V CDR1 and CDR2: GTSNPN, SVGIG (reference sequence). The V segment lost 0 bases and the J segment 8 bases; nucleotides outside the gene matches: 13.

The V and J genes are TRBV9 and TRBJ1-1; D is possibly TRBD1 (6 bases). The germline V gene has CDR1 SGDLS and CDR2 YYNGEE. The CDR3 is 15 amino acids. V was cut by 0 bases and J by 7 bases, with 16 bases left in between. The CDR3 sequence: CASSVGGTGRFEAFF. The CDR3 bases are TGTGCCAGCAGCGTAGGAGGAACAGGGAGATTTGAAGCTTTCTTT.

The J gene is TRBJ1-1, the V gene TRBV20-1, with 9 nucleotides matching TRBD1. CDR3 size: 11 residues. With 3 bases clipped from V and 11 bases from J, the junction kept 4 bases outside the gene matches. The germline gives CDR1 DFQATT, CDR2 SNEGSKA (reference sequence). In DNA form, the CDR3 reads TGCAGTGCTAGGGGGACAGGGCAGGCTTTCTTT. Amino acid sequence: CSARGTGQAFF.

The chain employs TRBV7-2 and TRBJ2-7; D possibly corresponds to TRBD1 (6 bases). The germline V gene encodes CDR1 SGHTA and CDR2 FQGNSA. The CDR3 length is 13 residues. V was clipped by 4 bases and J by 8 bases, with 15 bases between them. As DNA, the CDR3 is TGTGCCAGCAGCTCCACTGGACAGTACCAGCAGTACTTC. Protein: CASSSTGQYQQYF.

V is TRBV20-1 and J is TRBJ2-7, with unresolved D. Germline loops: CDR1 DFQATT, CDR2 SNEGSKA (reference sequence). This CDR3 has 12 residues. The V end was cut by 3 bases, the J end by 1 base, with 7 bases between. CDR3 amino acids: CSASSGSYEQYV. The CDR3 DNA follows: TGCAGTGCTAGTTCCGGTTCCTACGAGCAGTACGTC.

The rearrangement joins TRBV5-5 to TRBJ1-2; maybe TRBD1 (5 bases). V was clipped by 6 bases and J by 4 bases, with 19 bases between them. The CDR3 is 15 residues long. From germline, CDR1 is SGHKS and CDR2 YYEKEE (reference sequence). This chain's CDR3 is CASNFGGTVGYGYTF. CDR3 bases: TGTGCCAGCAACTTTGGGGGGACCGTTGGCTATGGCTACACCTTC. The entire variable domain, with the rest obtained from reference TRBV5-5 and TRBJ1-2, is as follows: DAGVTQSPTHLIKTRGQQVTLRCSPISGHKSVSWYQQVLGQGPQFIFQYYEKEERGRGNFPDRFSARQFPNYSSELNVNALLLGDSALYLCASNFGGTVGYGYTFGSGTRLTVV.